These 18 T cell receptor beta chains were sequenced from one sample in a study of blood T cell repertoires in COVID-19. The table came from immunoSEQ multiplex PCR; TCRdb's copy has only in-frame clones and leaves some out. The table has 100,000 to 150,000 clones, 80% seen once. The sample was peripheral blood. Source of these receptors: a human donor in a cohort sampled during active COVID-19.

This chain uses TRBV19 with TRBJ1-4, with a possible D match to TRBD1 (6 bases). Per germline, CDR1 LNHDA and CDR2 SQIVND (reference sequence). V lost 9 bases and J lost 3, with 11 bases in between. The CDR3 extends over 13 amino acids. The CDR3 nucleotides read TGTGCCAGCGCAGGGGCCGCTAATGAAAAACTGTTTTTT. Translating it yields CASAGAANEKLFF.

The chain recombines TRBV5-6 with TRBJ1-5, with 9 bases identical to TRBD1. With 1 base clipped from V and 4 bases from J, the junction kept 3 bases outside the gene matches. This CDR3 comprises 15 residues. CDR1 is SGHDT and CDR2 is YYEEEE in the germline V gene. The CDR3 nucleotides are TGTGCCAGCAGCTTGACAGGGGGCTGGAATCAGCCCCAGCATTTT. Translation gives CASSLTGGWNQPQHF. The entire variable domain, with the rest obtained from reference TRBV5-6 and TRBJ1-5, is as follows: DAGVTQSPTHLIKTRGQQVTLRCSPKSGHDTVSWYQQALGQGPQFIFQYYEEEERQRGNFPDRFSGHQFPNYSSELNVNALLLGDSALYLCASSLTGGWNQPQHFGDGTRLSIL.

The chain carries TRBV7-9 and TRBJ1-2; TRBD1 might be the D (6 bases). Germline CDR1 is SEHNR and CDR2 is FQNEAQ (reference sequence). The length of the CDR3 is 14 residues. Trimming cost V 5 bases and J 4 bases, with 14 bases left between them. The DNA for the CDR3 is TGTGCCAGCAGCCCGCGGACAGACCTCTATGGCTACACCTTC. Protein sequence: CASSPRTDLYGYTF.

This clone was seen a single time. The chain combines TRBV18 with TRBJ2-3; 10 positions agree with TRBD1. This CDR3 has 15 residues. V lost 0 bases to trimming and J lost 10 bases; unmatched junction nucleotides: 7. Germline V gives CDR1 KGHSH, CDR2 LQKENI. In DNA form, the CDR3 reads TGTGCCAGCTCACCACCGGACAGGGGGATAGGGGCGCAGTATTTT. It yields the protein CASSPPDRGIGAQYF.

V gene TRBV11-2 combines with J gene TRBJ1-5; TRBD1 might be the D (5 bases). The V and J ends lost 5 bases and 7 bases respectively, with 18 bases between them. CDR1 and CDR2 (germline): SGHAT, FQNNGV. The CDR3 has 15 amino acids. DNA for the CDR3: TGTGCCAGCAGCCCAATGGGAGGGGAAGGGCAGCCCCAGCATTTT. Translation gives CASSPMGGEGQPQHF.

The rearrangement uses TRBV10-3 and TRBJ2-2; TRBD1 might be the D (5 bases). With 1 base removed from V and 5 bases from J, the gap between germline ends came to 11 bases. The CDR3 has 15 residues. Germline V gives CDR1 ENHRY, CDR2 SYGVKD. CDR3 amino acids: CAISEFRVTTGELFF. The CDR3 coding sequence is TGTGCCATCAGTGAGTTCAGGGTAACAACCGGGGAGCTGTTTTTT.

This clone showed up just a few times. Other DNA sequences of this sample code for an identical CDR3. This chain uses TRBV18 with TRBJ1-2, with 8 nucleotides matching TRBD1. CDR3 size: 13 residues. Germline V gives CDR1 KGHSH, CDR2 LQKENI. Unmatched junction bases numbered 2, after V lost 3 bases and J lost 5 bases. Written as DNA, the CDR3 is TGTGCCAGCTCACCGGGACAGGAGTATGGCTACACCTTC. This gives the protein CASSPGQEYGYTF.

This chain uses TRBV6-1 with TRBJ2-5; a possible D gene is TRBD1 (6 bases). Germline loops: CDR1 MNHNS, CDR2 SASEGT. The CDR3 totals 16 residues. V was clipped by 2 bases and J by 9 bases, with 22 bases between them. The CDR3 here is CASSERDRLNSRAQYF. The CDR3, as DNA: TGTGCCAGCAGTGAAAGAGACAGGCTAAATTCCCGAGCCCAGTACTTC.

The chain links TRBV9 to TRBJ1-5; 7 nucleotides line up with TRBD1. Unmatched junction bases numbered 4, after V lost 3 bases and J lost 4 bases. CDR3 length: 14 residues. Germline V gene lookup returns CDR1 SGDLS and CDR2 YYNGEE. The CDR3 reads CASSAGQPNQPQHF. The DNA of the CDR3 is TGTGCCAGCAGCGCGGGACAGCCAAATCAGCCCCAGCATTTT.

This clone has only one observation. The chain recombines TRBV15 with TRBJ2-1; TRBD1 aligns across 10 bases. J was trimmed by 4 bases and V by 6 bases; bases with no gene match: 6. The CDR3 runs 15 residues. Germline CDR1 and CDR2: LNHNV and YYDKDF (reference sequence). CDR3 sequence (DNA): TGTGCCACCAGAGACCGGGACAGGGGTTACAATGAGCAGTTCTTC. It codes for CATRDRDRGYNEQFF.

The rearrangement links TRBV5-4 to TRBJ2-5; 8 bases match TRBD1. The V gene end was trimmed by 3 bases and the J gene end by 2 bases; junction bases not matched to a gene: 3. This CDR3 is built from 14 residues. CDR1 SGHNT and CDR2 YYREEE come from the germline V gene (reference sequence). The CDR3 nucleotides are TGTGCCAGCAGCTCCGGACAGGGTCAAGAGACCCAGTACTTC. The encoded protein is CASSSGQGQETQYF.

This clone was seen a few times. The rearrangement uses TRBV4-2 and TRBJ1-1; D is unclear. The CDR3 is 15 residues long. Deletions cut 4 bases from V and 2 bases from J, with 14 bases between. The germline V gene encodes CDR1 LGHNA and CDR2 YNFKEQ. The CDR3 here is CASSPLNTGNTEAFF. CDR3 DNA: TGTGCCAGCAGCCCCTTAAATACGGGTAACACTGAAGCTTTCTTT.

This chain links TRBV2 with TRBJ2-7, with TRBD1 as a possible D gene (6 bases). This CDR3 spans 16 amino acids. Germline V lookup: CDR1 SNHLY, CDR2 FYNNEI. Trimming pared 5 bases from V and 0 bases from J, leaving 17 bases between. The CDR3 protein is CASSFPTGRSSYEQYF. CDR3 bases: TGTGCCAGCAGTTTTCCTACAGGGCGTTCCTCCTACGAGCAGTACTTC.

This rearrangement joins TRBV15 to TRBJ2-2; maybe TRBD1 (5 bases). The V gene's germline CDR1 is LNHNV and CDR2 YYDKDF (reference sequence). The length of the CDR3 is 15 residues. V was clipped by 1 base and J by 3 bases, with 9 bases between them. The CDR3 DNA reads TGTGCCACCAGCAGAGCTAGGGGCGACACCGGGGAGCTGTTTTTT. Residues: CATSRARGDTGELFF.

The chain uses TRBV11-3 and TRBJ2-2; 9 bases line up with TRBD2. With 5 bases clipped from V and 3 bases from J, the junction kept 4 bases outside the gene matches. This CDR3 comprises 15 residues. CDR1 is SGHNT and CDR2 is YENEEA in the germline V gene. CDR3 protein: CASSPSGEYTGELFF. In DNA form, the CDR3 reads TGTGCCAGCAGCCCTAGCGGGGAGTACACCGGGGAGCTGTTTTTT.

This rearrangement joins TRBV19 to TRBJ2-7; TRBD1 matches at 7 bases. The CDR3 is made up of 13 amino acids. Germline V gives CDR1 LNHDA, CDR2 SQIVND (reference sequence). The trim removed 3 bases at V and 3 bases at J, leaving 2 bases unmatched. The CDR3 loop is CASSMGTDYEQYF. Written as DNA, the CDR3 is TGTGCCAGTAGTATGGGGACAGACTACGAGCAGTACTTC.

V and J are TRBV4-3 and TRBJ1-2, with D possibly TRBD1 on 6 matching bases. V was pared by 5 bases and J by 4 bases, with 17 bases between. The CDR3 runs 15 residues. The germline V gene has CDR1 LGHNA and CDR2 YSLEER. The CDR3 bases are TGCGCCAGCAGCTCCCAGGACAGCTACTTCTATGGCTACACCTTC. This gives the protein CASSSQDSYFYGYTF.

This clone was observed once. This chain joins TRBV3-1 (or the pseudogene TRBV3-2) and TRBJ1-1; 7 bases match TRBD1. CDR3 length: 18 amino acids. Germline CDR1 reads LGHDT; CDR2 reads YNNKEL (reference sequence). J was trimmed by 0 bases and V by 3 bases; bases with no gene match: 13. CDR3 sequence (DNA): TGTGCCAGCAGCCACCCGACAGGGTTCCCATTAATGAACACTGAAGCTTTCTTT. Its protein product is CASSHPTGFPLMNTEAFF.